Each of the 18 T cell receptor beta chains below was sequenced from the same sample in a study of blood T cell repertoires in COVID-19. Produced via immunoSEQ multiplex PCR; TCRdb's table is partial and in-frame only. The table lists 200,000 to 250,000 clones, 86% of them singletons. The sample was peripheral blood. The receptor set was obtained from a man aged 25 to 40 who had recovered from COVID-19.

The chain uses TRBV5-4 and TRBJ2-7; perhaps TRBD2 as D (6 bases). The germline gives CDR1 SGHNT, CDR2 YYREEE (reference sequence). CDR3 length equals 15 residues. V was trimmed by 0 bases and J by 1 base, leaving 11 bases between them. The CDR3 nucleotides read TGTGCCAGCAGCTTGGGACTAGACGGATCCTACGAGCAGTACTTC. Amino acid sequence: CASSLGLDGSYEQYF.

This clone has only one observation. The CDR3 sequence: CASSPWTGGTGNTIYF. For the CDR3, the DNA is TGTGCCAGTAGTCCCTGGACAGGGGGAACTGGAAACACCATATATTTT. The chain links TRBV19 to TRBJ1-3; 10 positions match TRBD1. V shed 5 bases and J 2 bases; nucleotides not matched to a gene: 6. The CDR3 sequence is 16 residues long. Per the germline V gene, CDR1 is LNHDA and CDR2 is SQIVND (reference sequence).

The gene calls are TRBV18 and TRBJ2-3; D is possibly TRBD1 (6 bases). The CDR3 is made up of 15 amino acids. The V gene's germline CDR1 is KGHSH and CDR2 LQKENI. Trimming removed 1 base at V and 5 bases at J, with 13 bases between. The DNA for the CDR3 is TGTGCCAGCTCACCACGGGACCAGGGACAAGATACGCAGTATTTT. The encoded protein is CASSPRDQGQDTQYF.

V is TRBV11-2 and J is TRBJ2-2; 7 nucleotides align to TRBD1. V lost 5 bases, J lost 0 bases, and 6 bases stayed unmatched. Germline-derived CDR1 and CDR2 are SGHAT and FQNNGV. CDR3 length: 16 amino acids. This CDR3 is CASSILGGANTGELFF. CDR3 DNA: TGTGCCAGCAGCATCTTAGGGGGCGCGAACACCGGGGAGCTGTTTTTT.

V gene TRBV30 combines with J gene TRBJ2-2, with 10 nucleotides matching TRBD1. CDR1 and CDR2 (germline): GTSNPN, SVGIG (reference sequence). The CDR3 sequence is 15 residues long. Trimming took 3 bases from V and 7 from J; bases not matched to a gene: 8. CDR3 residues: CAWRGGTGVVGELFF. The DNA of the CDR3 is TGTGCCTGGAGAGGCGGGACAGGGGTAGTCGGGGAGCTGTTTTTT.

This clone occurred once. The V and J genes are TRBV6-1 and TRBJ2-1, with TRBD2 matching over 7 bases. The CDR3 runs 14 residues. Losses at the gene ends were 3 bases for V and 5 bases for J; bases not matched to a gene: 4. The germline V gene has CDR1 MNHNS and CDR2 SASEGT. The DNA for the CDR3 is TGTGCCAGCAGTGAGCGGGGGTCTAACAATGAGCAGTTCTTC. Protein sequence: CASSERGSNNEQFF.

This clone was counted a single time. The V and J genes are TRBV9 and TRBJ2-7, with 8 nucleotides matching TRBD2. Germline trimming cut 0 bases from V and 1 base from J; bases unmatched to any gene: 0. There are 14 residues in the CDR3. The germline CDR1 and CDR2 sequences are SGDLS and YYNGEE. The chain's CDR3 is CASSVVAGSYEQYF. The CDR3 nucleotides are TGTGCCAGCAGCGTAGTAGCGGGATCCTACGAGCAGTACTTC. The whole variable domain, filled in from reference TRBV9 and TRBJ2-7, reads DSGVTQTPKHLITATGQRVTLRCSPRSGDLSVYWYQQSLDQGLQFLIQYYNGEERAKGNILERFSAQQFPDLHSELNLSSLELGDSALYFCASSVVAGSYEQYFGPGTRLTVT.

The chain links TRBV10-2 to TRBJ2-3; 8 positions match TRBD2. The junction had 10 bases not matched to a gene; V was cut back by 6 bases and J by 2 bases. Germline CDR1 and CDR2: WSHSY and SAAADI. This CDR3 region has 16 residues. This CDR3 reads CASREIAGFPTDTQYF. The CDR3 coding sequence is TGCGCCAGCAGGGAAATAGCGGGGTTTCCCACAGATACGCAGTATTTT.

The CDR3 protein is CATSGGTTGIKGNEQFF. CDR3 bases: TGTGCCACCAGCGGAGGTACGACAGGGATTAAGGGGAATGAGCAGTTCTTC. The chain recombines TRBV15 with TRBJ2-1; the match to TRBD1 covers 7 bases. Germline lookup yields CDR1 LNHNV and CDR2 YYDKDF (reference sequence). V lost 5 bases to trimming and J lost 7 bases; unmatched junction nucleotides: 17. The CDR3 has 17 residues.

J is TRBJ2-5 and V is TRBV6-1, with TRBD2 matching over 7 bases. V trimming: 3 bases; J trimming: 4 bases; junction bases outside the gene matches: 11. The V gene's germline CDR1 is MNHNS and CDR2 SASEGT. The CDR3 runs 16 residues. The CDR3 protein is CASSDQGGSSGETQYF. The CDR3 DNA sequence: TGTGCCAGCAGTGACCAGGGAGGGTCCTCCGGAGAGACCCAGTACTTC.

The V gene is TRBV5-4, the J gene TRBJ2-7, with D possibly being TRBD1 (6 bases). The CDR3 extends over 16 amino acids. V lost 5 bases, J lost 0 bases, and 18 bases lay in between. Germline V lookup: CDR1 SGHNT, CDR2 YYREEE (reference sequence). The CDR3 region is CASRPKTGPSSYEQYF. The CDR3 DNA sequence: TGTGCCAGCAGACCGAAAACAGGGCCGAGCTCCTACGAGCAGTACTTC.

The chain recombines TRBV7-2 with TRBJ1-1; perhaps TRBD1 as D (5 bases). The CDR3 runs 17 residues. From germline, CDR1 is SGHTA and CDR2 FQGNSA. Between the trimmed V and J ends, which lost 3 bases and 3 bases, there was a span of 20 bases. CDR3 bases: TGTGCCAGCAGCTTCCTAGGGTGGGGGAGGGCGGACACTGAAGCTTTCTTT. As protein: CASSFLGWGRADTEAFF. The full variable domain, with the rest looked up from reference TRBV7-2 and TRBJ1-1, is GAGVSQSPSNKVTEKGKDVELRCDPISGHTALYWYRQSLGQGLEFLIYFQGNSAPDKSGLPSDRFSAERTGGSVSTLTIQRTQQEDSAVYLCASSFLGWGRADTEAFFGQGTRLTVV.

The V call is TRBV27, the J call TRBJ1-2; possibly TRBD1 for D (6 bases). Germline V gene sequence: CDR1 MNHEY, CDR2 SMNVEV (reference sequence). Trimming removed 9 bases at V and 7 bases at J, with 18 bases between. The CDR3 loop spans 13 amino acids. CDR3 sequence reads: CASSTDRSRGYTF. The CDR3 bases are TGTGCCAGTTCCACCGACAGGTCTCGTGGCTACACCTTC.

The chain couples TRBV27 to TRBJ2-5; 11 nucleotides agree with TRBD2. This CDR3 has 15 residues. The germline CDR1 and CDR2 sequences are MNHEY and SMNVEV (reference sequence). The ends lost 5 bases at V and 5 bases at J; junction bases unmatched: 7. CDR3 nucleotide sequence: TGTGCCAGCAGTGGAAGGGGACTAGCGGCCGAGACCCAGTACTTC. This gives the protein CASSGRGLAAETQYF.

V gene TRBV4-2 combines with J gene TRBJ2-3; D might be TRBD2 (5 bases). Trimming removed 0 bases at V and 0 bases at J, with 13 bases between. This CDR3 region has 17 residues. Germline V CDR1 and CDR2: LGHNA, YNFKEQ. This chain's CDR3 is CASSQDPRAASTDTQYF. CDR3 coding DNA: TGTGCCAGCAGCCAAGACCCGCGGGCGGCCAGCACAGATACGCAGTATTTT.

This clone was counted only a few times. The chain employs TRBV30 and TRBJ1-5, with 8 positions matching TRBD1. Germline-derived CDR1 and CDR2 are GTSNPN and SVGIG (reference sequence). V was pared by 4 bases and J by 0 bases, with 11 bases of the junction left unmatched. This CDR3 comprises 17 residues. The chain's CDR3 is CAWNRGTGLYSNQPQHF. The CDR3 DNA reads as TGTGCCTGGAATCGCGGGACAGGACTCTATAGCAATCAGCCCCAGCATTTT.

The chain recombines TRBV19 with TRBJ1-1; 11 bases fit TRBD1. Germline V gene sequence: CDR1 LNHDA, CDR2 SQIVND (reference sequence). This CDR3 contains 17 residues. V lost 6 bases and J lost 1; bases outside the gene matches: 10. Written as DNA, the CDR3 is TGTGCCAGTAGAAAGGACAGGGGGCATGGGGGGAACACTGAAGCTTTCTTT. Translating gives CASRKDRGHGGNTEAFF. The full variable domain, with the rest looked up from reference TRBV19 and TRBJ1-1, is DGGITQSPKYLFRKEGQNVTLSCEQNLNHDAMYWYRQDPGQGLRLIYYSQIVNDFQKGDIAEGYSVSREKKESFPLTVTSAQKNPTAFYLCASRKDRGHGGNTEAFFGQGTRLTVV.

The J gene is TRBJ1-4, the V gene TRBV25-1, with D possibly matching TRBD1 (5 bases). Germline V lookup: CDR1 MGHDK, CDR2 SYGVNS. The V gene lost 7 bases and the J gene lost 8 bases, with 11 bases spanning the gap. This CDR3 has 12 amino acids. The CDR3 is CASNLGQEKLFF. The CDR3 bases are TGTGCCAGCAATTTGGGGCAAGAAAAACTGTTTTTT.